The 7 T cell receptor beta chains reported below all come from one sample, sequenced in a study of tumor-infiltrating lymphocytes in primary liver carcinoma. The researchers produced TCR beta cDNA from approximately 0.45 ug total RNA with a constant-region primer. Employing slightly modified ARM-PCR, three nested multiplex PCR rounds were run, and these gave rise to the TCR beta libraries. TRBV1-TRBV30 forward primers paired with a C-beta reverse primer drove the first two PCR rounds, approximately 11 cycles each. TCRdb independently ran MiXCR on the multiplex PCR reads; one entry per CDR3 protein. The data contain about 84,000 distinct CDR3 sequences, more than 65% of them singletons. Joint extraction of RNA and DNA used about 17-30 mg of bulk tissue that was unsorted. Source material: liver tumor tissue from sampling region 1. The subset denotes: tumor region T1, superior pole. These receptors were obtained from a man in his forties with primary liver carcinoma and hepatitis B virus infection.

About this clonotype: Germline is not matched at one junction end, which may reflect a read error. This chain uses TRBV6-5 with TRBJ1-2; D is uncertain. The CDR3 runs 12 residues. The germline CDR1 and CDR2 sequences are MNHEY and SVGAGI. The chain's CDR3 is CASSSQSYSYTF. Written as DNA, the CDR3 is TGTGCCAGCAGCTCTCAGAGCTATAGCTACACCTTC.

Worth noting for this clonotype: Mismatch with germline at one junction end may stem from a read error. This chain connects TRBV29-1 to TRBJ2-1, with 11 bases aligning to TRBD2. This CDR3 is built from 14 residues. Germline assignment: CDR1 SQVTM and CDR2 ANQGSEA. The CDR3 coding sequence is TGCAGCGTTCGGACTAGCGGGTTGTACAATGAGCGGTTATTC. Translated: CSVRTSGLYNERLF.

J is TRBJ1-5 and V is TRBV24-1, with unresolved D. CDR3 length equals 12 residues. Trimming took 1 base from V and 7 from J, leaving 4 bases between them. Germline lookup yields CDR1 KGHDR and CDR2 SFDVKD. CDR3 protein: CATSDFDQPQHF. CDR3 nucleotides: TGTGCCACCAGTGATTTCGACCAGCCCCAGCATTTT.

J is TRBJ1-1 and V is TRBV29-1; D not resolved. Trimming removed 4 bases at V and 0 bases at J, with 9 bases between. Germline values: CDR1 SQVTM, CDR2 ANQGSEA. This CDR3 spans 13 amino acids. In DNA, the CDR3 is TGCAGCGTTGTGCACAATTTGAACACTGAAGCTTTCTTT. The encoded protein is CSVVHNLNTEAFF.

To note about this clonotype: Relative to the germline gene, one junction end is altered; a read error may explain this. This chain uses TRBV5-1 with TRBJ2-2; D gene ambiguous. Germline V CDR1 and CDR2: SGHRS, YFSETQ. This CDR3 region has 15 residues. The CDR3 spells CTSSFRTMNTGELFF. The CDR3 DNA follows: TGCACCAGCAGCTTCAGGACCATGAACACCGGGGAGCTGTTTTTT.

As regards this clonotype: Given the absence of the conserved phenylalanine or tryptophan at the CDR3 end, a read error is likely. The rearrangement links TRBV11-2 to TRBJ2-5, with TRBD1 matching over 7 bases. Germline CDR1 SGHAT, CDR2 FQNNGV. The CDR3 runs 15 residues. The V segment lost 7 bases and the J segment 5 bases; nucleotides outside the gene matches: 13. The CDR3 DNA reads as TGTGCCAGCAACCGAAGGCCAGGGGGTGAGGAGACCCAGTACTTG. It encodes CASNRRPGGEETQYL.

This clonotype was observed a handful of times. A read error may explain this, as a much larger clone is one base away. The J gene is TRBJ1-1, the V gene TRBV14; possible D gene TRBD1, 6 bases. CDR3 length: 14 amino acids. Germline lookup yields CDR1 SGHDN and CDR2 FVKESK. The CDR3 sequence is CVSSETGTAAEAFF. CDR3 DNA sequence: TGTGTCAGCAGCGAAACAGGGACGGCGGCTGAAGCTTTCTTT.